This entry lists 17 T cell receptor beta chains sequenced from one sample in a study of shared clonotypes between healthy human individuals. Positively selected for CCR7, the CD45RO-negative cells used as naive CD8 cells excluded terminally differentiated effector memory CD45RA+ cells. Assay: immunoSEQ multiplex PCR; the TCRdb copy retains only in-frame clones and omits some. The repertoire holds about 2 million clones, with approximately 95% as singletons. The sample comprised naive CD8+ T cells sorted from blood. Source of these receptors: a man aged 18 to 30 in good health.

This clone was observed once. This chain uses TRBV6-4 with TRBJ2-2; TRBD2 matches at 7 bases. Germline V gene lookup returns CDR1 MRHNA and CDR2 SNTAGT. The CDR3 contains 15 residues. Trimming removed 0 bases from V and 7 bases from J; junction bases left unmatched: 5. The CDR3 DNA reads TGTGCCAGCAGTGACTCGACCCTAGCGGACGGGGAGCTGTTTTTT. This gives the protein CASSDSTLADGELFF.

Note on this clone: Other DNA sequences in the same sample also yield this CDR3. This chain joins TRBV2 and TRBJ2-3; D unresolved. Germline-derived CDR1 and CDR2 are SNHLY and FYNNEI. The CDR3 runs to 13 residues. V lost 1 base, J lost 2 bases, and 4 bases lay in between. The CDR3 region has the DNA TGTGCCAGCAGTGAAGGCCTCACAGATACGCAGTATTTT. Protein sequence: CASSEGLTDTQYF.

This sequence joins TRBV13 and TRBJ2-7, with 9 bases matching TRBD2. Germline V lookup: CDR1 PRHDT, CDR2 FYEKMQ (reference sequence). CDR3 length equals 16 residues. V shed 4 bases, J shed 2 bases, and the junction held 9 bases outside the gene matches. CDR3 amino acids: CASSSTVAGVPYEQYF. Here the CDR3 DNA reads TGTGCCAGCAGCTCCACGGTAGCGGGGGTTCCCTACGAGCAGTACTTC.

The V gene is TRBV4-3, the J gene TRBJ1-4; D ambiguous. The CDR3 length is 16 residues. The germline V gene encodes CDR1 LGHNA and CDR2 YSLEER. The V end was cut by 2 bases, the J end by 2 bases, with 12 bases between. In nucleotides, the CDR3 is TGCGCCAGCAGCCAAAACCCCGATAGCACTAATGAAAAACTGTTTTTT. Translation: CASSQNPDSTNEKLFF.

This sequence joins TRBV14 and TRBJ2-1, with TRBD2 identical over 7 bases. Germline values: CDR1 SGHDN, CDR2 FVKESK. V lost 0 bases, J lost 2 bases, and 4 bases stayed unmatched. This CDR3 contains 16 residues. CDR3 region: CASSQDRAGAYNEQFF. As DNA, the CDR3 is TGTGCCAGCAGCCAAGATCGGGCGGGAGCCTACAATGAGCAGTTCTTC.

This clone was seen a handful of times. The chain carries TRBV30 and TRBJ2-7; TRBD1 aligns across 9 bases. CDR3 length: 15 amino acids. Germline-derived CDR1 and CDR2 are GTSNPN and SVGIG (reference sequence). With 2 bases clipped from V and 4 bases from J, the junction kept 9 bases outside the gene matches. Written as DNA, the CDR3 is TGTGCCTGGAGTCCGTCGGAACAGGGGGCTTACGAGCAGTACTTC. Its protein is CAWSPSEQGAYEQYF.

CDR3 nucleotide sequence: TGCAGCGCCATACCCGCGGGCGGCTTCATGTTGTACACTGAAGCTTTCTTT. Translating it yields CSAIPAGGFMLYTEAFF. The chain has TRBV29-1 and TRBJ1-1; D is ambiguous. Germline loops: CDR1 SQVTM, CDR2 ANQGSEA. The length of the CDR3 is 17 residues. Trimming shortened V by 7 bases and J by 3 bases, and 27 bases separated the two germline ends. Full variable domain (remainder filled in from reference TRBV29-1 and TRBJ1-1): SAVISQKPSRDICQRGTSLTIQCQVDSQVTMMFWYRQQPGQSLTLIATANQGSEATYESGFVIDKFPISRPNLTFSTLTVSNMSPEDSSIYLCSAIPAGGFMLYTEAFFGQGTRLTVV.

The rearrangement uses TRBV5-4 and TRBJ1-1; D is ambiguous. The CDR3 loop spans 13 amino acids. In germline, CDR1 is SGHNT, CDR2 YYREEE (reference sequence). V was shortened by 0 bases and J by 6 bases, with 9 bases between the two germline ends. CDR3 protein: CASSLVEEAEAFF. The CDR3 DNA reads TGTGCCAGCAGCTTGGTTGAGGAGGCTGAAGCTTTCTTT.

The CDR3, as DNA: TGTGCCAGCAGCTGGGGACTAGGTGGCGAGCAGTACTTC. It encodes CASSWGLGGEQYF. The chain uses TRBV5-6 and TRBJ2-7, with TRBD2 matching over 8 bases. The length of the CDR3 is 13 residues. Germline V gene sequence: CDR1 SGHDT, CDR2 YYEEEE. V lost 3 bases, J lost 6 bases, and 5 bases stayed unmatched.

CDR3 amino acids: CASSSGGGSPSYEQYF. CDR3 sequence (DNA): TGTGCCAGCAGCTCAGGAGGGGGCTCCCCCTCCTACGAGCAGTACTTC. J is TRBJ2-7 and V is TRBV9; tentative D call: TRBD1 (7 bases). Germline V gene lookup returns CDR1 SGDLS and CDR2 YYNGEE. This CDR3 is 16 amino acids long. The germline V and J ends were trimmed by 4 bases and 0 bases, with 17 bases remaining between them.

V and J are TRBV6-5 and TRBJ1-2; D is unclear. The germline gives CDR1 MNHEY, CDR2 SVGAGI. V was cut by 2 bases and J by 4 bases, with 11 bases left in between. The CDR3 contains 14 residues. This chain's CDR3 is CASSYNGRGYGYTF. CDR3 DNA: TGTGCCAGCAGTTACAATGGACGAGGCTATGGCTACACCTTC.

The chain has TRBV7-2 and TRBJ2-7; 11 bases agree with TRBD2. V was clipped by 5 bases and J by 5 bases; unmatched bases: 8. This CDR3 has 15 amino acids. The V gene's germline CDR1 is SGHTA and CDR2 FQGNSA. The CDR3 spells CASSPLAGEMHEQYF. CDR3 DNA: TGTGCCAGCAGCCCACTAGCGGGAGAAATGCACGAGCAGTACTTC.

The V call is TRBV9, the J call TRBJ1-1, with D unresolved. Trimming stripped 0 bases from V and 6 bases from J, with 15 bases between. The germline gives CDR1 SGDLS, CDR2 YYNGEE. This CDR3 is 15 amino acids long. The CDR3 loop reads CASSVGGMVGSEAFF. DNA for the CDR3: TGTGCCAGCAGCGTAGGAGGGATGGTCGGGTCTGAAGCTTTCTTT.

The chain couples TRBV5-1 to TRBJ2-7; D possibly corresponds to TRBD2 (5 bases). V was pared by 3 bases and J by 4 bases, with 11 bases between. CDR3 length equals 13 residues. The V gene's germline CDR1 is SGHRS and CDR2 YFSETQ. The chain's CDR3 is CASSSGPGYEQYF. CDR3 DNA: TGCGCCAGCAGCTCCGGACCGGGATACGAGCAGTACTTC.

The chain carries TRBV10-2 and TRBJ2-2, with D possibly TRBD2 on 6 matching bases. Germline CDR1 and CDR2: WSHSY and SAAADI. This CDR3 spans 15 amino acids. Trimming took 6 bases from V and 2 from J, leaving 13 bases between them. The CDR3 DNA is TGCGCCAGCAGAAATGAGCGGGTAAACACCGGGGAGCTGTTTTTT. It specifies CASRNERVNTGELFF.

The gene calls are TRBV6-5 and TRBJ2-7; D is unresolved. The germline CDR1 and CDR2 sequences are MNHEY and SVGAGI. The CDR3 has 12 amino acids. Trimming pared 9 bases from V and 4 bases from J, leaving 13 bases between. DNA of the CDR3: TGTGCCAGTCTAAACGAGAGGTACGAGCAGTACTTC. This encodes CASLNERYEQYF.

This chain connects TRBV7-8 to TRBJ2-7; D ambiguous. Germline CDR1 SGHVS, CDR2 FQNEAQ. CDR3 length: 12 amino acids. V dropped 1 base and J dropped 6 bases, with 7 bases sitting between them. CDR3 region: CASSLETPEQYF. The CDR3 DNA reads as TGTGCCAGCAGCTTAGAGACACCCGAGCAGTACTTC.